These 21 T cell receptor beta chains came from one sample sequenced in a study of regulatory T cells in long-lasting Graves disease. To make TCR beta libraries, researchers used iRepertoire HTBI primers and Arm-PCR of CDR3 regions. One entry per CDR3 protein results from TCRdb running MiXCR on the multiplex PCR reads. The sample has some 490,000 distinct CDR3 sequences; about 12% are singletons. Time point described: newly diagnosed GD, antithyroid drugs for less than 3 months. Construction of the TCR library relied on RNA isolated from PBMCs. These records were also assigned to another study, of T cells in Graves' hyperthyroidism and ophthalmopathy.

The sample was peripheral blood mononuclear cells (PBMCs), taken at new diagnosis, from a patient treated with antithyroid drugs. The receptors were sampled from a woman aged 25-40 years with Graves disease.

This clonotype was observed at least ten times. The chain employs TRBV27 and TRBJ2-2, with TRBD2 identical over 13 bases. V shed 4 bases, J shed 6 bases, and the junction held 5 bases outside the gene matches. CDR3 length: 16 residues. CDR1 and CDR2 (germline): MNHEY, SMNVEV (reference sequence). The DNA for the CDR3 is TGTGCCAGCAGTTCACTAGCGGGAGGGATGGCCGGGGAGCTGTTTTTT. This gives the protein CASSSLAGGMAGELFF.

This clonotype was found many times. V usage is TRBV25-1 and J usage is TRBJ1-1, with D unclear. The V and J ends lost 8 bases and 12 bases respectively, with 19 bases between them. The CDR3 contains 12 residues. CDR1 and CDR2 (germline): MGHDK, SYGVNS. CDR3 DNA: TGTGCCAGCGGTTCGGGGAACGAGGAGACTTTCTTT. Translation: CASGSGNEETFF.

This clonotype was seen a handful of times. A single base separates this from a much larger clone, so it may be a read error. The chain joins TRBV28 to TRBJ2-7; 7 bases are shared with TRBD2. After removal of 8 bases from V and 0 bases from J, the junction contained 10 bases not matched to a gene. The CDR3 extends over 15 amino acids. CDR1 is MDHEN, CDR2 SYDVKM, per germline. The CDR3 DNA reads TGTGCCAGCGGCCGTACTAGCGTCTACTCCTACGAGCAGTACTTC. This codes for CASGRTSVYSYEQYF.

This clonotype was counted many times. At one end, the junction sequence differs from germline, possibly due to a read error. The chain has TRBV5-1 and TRBJ2-5; D is ambiguous. CDR3 length: 11 residues. The germline V gene encodes CDR1 SGHRS and CDR2 YFSETQ. CDR3 residues: CASSLTETQYF. CDR3 DNA: TGTGCCAGCAGCTTGACAGAGACCCAGTACTTC.

The gene calls are TRBV7-8 and TRBJ1-5; unclear D gene. CDR1 and CDR2 from the germline V gene are SGHVS and FQNEAQ. V lost 3 bases to trimming and J lost 4 bases, with 7 bases between them. The CDR3 has 13 residues. CDR3 in DNA: TGTGCCAGCAGCTTTTACAGAAATCAGCCCCAGCATTTT. Residues: CASSFYRNQPQHF.

This clonotype has a count of ten or more. The rearrangement links TRBV28 to TRBJ1-3, with 10 positions matching TRBD1. Germline CDR1 reads MDHEN; CDR2 reads SYDVKM. There are 16 residues in the CDR3. The V and J ends lost 6 bases and 0 bases, in that order; junction bases with no gene match: 5. The CDR3 bases are TGTGCCAGCAGGGGACAGGGGCCGACCTCTGGAAACACCATATATTTT. Translation: CASRGQGPTSGNTIYF.

This clonotype was observed many times. This chain connects TRBV6-5 to TRBJ1-1; D unresolved. V lost 3 bases and J lost 1, with 9 bases in between. Germline V gives CDR1 MNHEY, CDR2 SVGAGI. The CDR3 is made up of 14 amino acids. The CDR3 loop reads CASSYTRRNTEAFF. The CDR3 DNA sequence: TGTGCCAGCAGTTATACCAGGAGGAACACTGAAGCTTTCTTT.

The table lists this clonotype with many counts. The V gene is TRBV7-3, the J gene TRBJ2-7; D is perhaps TRBD1 (6 bases). The CDR3 consists of 13 residues. Per germline, CDR1 SGHTA and CDR2 FQGTGA. V was shortened by 5 bases and J by 6 bases, with 14 bases between the two germline ends. For the CDR3, the DNA is TGTGCCAGCAGCCCCGACAGGTCTGGCGAGCAGTACTTC. This sequence encodes CASSPDRSGEQYF.

Note on this clonotype: Just one base apart from a much larger clone, this may be a read error. This chain joins TRBV6-2 or TRBV6-3 and TRBJ2-3; D uncertain. Trimming removed 2 bases from V and 6 bases from J, with 9 bases in between. The germline V gene has CDR1 MNHEY and CDR2 SVGEGT. The CDR3 has 13 residues. The CDR3: CASSYPGSDTQYF. CDR3 coding DNA: TGTGCCAGCAGTTACCCGGGCAGCGATACGCAGTATTTT.

This clonotype was observed a few times. Being one base from a much bigger clone, this may be a read error. This rearrangement joins TRBV27 to TRBJ1-1; D ambiguous. The V gene lost 5 bases and the J gene lost 4 bases, with 20 bases spanning the gap. The CDR3 contains 16 residues. Germline values: CDR1 MNHEY, CDR2 SMNVEV (reference sequence). CDR3 sequence reads: CASSLDAGLMSTEAFF. The CDR3 coding sequence is TGTGCCAGCAGTCTGGATGCGGGCCTTATGAGCACTGAAGCTTTCTTT.

The chain employs TRBV7-9 and TRBJ1-1, with D unclear. CDR1 is SEHNR, CDR2 FQNEAQ, per germline (reference sequence). This CDR3 region has 13 residues. The germline V and J ends were trimmed by 2 bases and 1 base, with 5 bases remaining between them. The CDR3: CASSLLPNTEAFF. The CDR3 DNA reads TGTGCCAGCAGCTTATTACCGAACACTGAAGCTTTCTTT.

This clonotype was seen repeatedly, ten times or more. The gene calls are TRBV20-1 and TRBJ2-1; D not certain. Germline V gene lookup returns CDR1 DFQATT and CDR2 SNEGSKA (reference sequence). V shed 0 bases and J shed 6 bases, with 18 bases lying between them. The CDR3 spans 16 residues. The CDR3 DNA reads TGCAGTGCTAGAGACGTTGGGCGCTCAGTGGTCAATGAGCAGTTCTTC. Translation gives CSARDVGRSVVNEQFF.

This clonotype was seen repeatedly, ten times or more. This rearrangement joins TRBV5-1 to TRBJ2-2; possible D gene TRBD2, 6 bases. The CDR3 loop spans 15 amino acids. The germline gives CDR1 SGHRS, CDR2 YFSETQ. Deletions cut 5 bases from V and 7 bases from J, with 18 bases between. Here the CDR3 DNA reads TGCGCCAGCAGAGGTAGTCTAGCGATCGGCGGGGAGCTGTTTTTT. It is translated as CASRGSLAIGGELFF.

This clonotype was counted ten times or more. The J gene is TRBJ2-1, the V gene TRBV28, with 13 bases aligning to TRBD2. Unmatched junction bases numbered 8, after V lost 6 bases and J lost 9 bases. Per germline, CDR1 MDHEN and CDR2 SYDVKM. CDR3 length: 15 residues. This chain's CDR3 is CASSPGTSGIGEQFF. CDR3 nucleotides: TGTGCCAGCAGCCCCGGGACTAGCGGGATAGGTGAGCAGTTCTTC.

Ten or more counts support this clonotype. The CDR3 sequence: CASSEQGGLTGELFF. Written as DNA, the CDR3 is TGTGCCAGCAGTGAACAGGGGGGTCTCACCGGGGAGCTGTTTTTT. J is TRBJ2-2 and V is TRBV6-4; TRBD1 matches 8 bases. The germline V gene has CDR1 MRHNA and CDR2 SNTAGT. Unmatched junction bases numbered 4, after V lost 3 bases and J lost 4 bases. The CDR3 consists of 15 residues.

This clonotype was picked up many times. Here the CDR3 reads CASSQDRLAWNEQFF. The DNA for the CDR3 is TGTGCCAGCAGCCAAGATCGACTAGCGTGGAATGAGCAGTTCTTC. The chain links TRBV3-1 to TRBJ2-1, with 8 bases identical to TRBD2. The length of the CDR3 is 15 residues. Trimming removed 0 bases from V and 7 bases from J; junction bases left unmatched: 5. Germline CDR1 and CDR2: LGHDT and YNNKEL (reference sequence).

This clonotype came up many times. The chain links TRBV20-1 to TRBJ2-3; 8 bases align to TRBD2. The CDR3 sequence is 18 residues long. Germline lookup yields CDR1 DFQATT and CDR2 SNEGSKA (reference sequence). V trimming: 0 bases; J trimming: 4 bases; junction bases outside the gene matches: 15. The CDR3 sequence is CSARDFREGSPLADTQYF. The CDR3 nucleotides read TGCAGTGCTAGAGATTTCCGGGAGGGATCCCCCCTTGCAGATACGCAGTATTTT.

This clonotype came up a few times. The chain uses TRBV3-1 and TRBJ1-6; D is ambiguous. The V gene lost 4 bases and the J gene lost 8 bases, with 9 bases spanning the gap. Germline assignment: CDR1 LGHDT and CDR2 YNNKEL (reference sequence). CDR3 length: 13 amino acids. The CDR3 region is CASSPSWDSPLHF. The CDR3 coding sequence is TGTGCCAGCAGCCCCTCGTGGGATTCACCCCTCCACTTT.

V and J are TRBV19 and TRBJ1-2, with 9 bases that match TRBD1. V lost 5 bases, J lost 6 bases, and 13 bases stayed unmatched. Germline V gene lookup returns CDR1 LNHDA and CDR2 SQIVND (reference sequence). The CDR3 has 16 residues. The CDR3 region is CASSLGQGNPWDGYTF. CDR3 nucleotides: TGTGCCAGTAGTCTAGGACAGGGGAATCCCTGGGATGGCTACACCTTC.

This clonotype occurred a few times. The chain carries TRBV6-2 or TRBV6-3 and TRBJ2-7, with 7 bases matching TRBD2. The CDR3 extends over 18 amino acids. Unmatched junction bases numbered 13, after V lost 2 bases and J lost 0 bases. In germline, CDR1 is MNHEY, CDR2 SVGEGT. The CDR3 here is CASSYTGNQAGSSYEQYF. The CDR3 DNA sequence: TGTGCCAGCAGTTACACGGGCAACCAAGCGGGATCCTCCTACGAGCAGTACTTC.

The V and J genes are TRBV11-3 and TRBJ1-1; D remains ambiguous. Trimming pared 8 bases from V and 1 base from J, leaving 5 bases between. This CDR3 is 11 amino acids long. Per the germline V gene, CDR1 is SGHNT and CDR2 is YENEEA. The CDR3 nucleotides are TGTGCCAGCGCGGGGAACACTGAAGCTTTCTTT. It yields the protein CASAGNTEAFF.